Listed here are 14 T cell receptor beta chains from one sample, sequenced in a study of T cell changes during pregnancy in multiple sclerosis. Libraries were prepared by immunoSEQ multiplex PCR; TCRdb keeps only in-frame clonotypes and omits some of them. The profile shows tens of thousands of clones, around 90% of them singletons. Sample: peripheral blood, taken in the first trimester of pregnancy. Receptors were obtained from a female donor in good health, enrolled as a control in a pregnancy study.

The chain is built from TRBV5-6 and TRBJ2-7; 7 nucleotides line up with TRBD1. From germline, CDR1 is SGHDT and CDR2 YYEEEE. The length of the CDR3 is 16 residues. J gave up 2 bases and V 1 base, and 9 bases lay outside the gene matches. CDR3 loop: CASSLRVRGMAYEQYF. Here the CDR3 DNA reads TGTGCCAGCAGCTTGAGGGTCAGGGGGATGGCCTACGAGCAGTACTTC.

The CDR3 is CASSLVGAEETQYF. Written as DNA, the CDR3 is TGTGCCAGCAGCTTGGTCGGAGCGGAAGAGACCCAGTACTTC. This rearrangement joins TRBV5-4 to TRBJ2-5; TRBD2 might be the D (5 bases). CDR1 is SGHNT, CDR2 YYREEE, per germline (reference sequence). This CDR3 spans 14 amino acids. V lost 0 bases and J lost 3, with 9 bases in between.

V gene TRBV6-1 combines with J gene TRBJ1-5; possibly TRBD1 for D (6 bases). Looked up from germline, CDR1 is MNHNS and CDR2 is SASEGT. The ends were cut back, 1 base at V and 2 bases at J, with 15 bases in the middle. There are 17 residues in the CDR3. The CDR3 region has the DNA TGTGCCAGCAGTGAAGGGCAGGGGAAGAGGGGCAATCAGCCCCAGCATTTT. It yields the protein CASSEGQGKRGNQPQHF.

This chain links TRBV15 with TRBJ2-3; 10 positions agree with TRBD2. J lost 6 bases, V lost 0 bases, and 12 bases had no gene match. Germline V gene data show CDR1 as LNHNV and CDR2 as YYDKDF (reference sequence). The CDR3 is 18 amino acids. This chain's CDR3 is CATSRDPATSGDVDTQYF. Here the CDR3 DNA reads TGTGCCACCAGCAGAGATCCCGCAACTAGCGGGGATGTGGATACGCAGTATTTT.

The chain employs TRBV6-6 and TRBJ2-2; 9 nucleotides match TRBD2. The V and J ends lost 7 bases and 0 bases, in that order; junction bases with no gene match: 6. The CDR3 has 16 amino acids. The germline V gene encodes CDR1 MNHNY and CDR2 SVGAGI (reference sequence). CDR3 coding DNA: TGTGCCAGCACCCTTAGCGGGGGAACGAACACCGGGGAGCTGTTTTTT. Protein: CASTLSGGTNTGELFF.

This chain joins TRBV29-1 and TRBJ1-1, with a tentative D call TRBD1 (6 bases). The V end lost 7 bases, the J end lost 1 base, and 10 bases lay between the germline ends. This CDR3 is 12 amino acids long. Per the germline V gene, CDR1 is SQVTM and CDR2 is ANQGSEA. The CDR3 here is CSGHRENTEAFF. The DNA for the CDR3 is TGCAGCGGACACAGGGAGAACACTGAAGCTTTCTTT.

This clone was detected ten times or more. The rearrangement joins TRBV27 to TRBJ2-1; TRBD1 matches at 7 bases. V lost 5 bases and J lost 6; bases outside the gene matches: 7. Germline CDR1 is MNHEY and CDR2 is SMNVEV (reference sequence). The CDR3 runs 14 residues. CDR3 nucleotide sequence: TGTGCCAGCAGTGAAAGACAGGGAAGCAATGAGCAGTTCTTC. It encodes CASSERQGSNEQFF.

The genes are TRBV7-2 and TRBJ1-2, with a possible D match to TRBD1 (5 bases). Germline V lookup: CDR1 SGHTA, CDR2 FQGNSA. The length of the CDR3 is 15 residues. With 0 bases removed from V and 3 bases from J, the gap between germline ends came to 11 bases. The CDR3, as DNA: TGTGCCAGCAGCTTAGCGCAGGGCCCGGACTATGGCTACACCTTC. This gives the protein CASSLAQGPDYGYTF.

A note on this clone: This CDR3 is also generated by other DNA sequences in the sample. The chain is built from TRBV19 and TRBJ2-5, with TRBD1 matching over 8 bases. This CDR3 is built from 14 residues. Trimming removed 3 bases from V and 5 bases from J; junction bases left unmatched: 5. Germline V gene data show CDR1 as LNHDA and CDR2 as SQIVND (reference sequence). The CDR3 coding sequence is TGTGCCAGTAGTATCCAGGGGGCGGGTGAGACCCAGTACTTC. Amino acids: CASSIQGAGETQYF.

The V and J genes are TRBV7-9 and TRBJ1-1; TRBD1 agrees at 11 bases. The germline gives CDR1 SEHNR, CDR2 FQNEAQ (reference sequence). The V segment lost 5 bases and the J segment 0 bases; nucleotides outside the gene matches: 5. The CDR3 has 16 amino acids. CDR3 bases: TGTGCCAGCAGCCGTTGGGGACAGGGGGTGAACACTGAAGCTTTCTTT. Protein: CASSRWGQGVNTEAFF.

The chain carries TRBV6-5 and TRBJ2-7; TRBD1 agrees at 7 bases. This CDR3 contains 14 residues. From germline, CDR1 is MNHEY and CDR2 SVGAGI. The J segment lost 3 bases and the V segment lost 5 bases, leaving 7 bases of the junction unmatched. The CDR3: CASSIRGMVYEQYF. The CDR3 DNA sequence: TGTGCCAGCAGTATCAGGGGGATGGTCTACGAGCAGTACTTC.

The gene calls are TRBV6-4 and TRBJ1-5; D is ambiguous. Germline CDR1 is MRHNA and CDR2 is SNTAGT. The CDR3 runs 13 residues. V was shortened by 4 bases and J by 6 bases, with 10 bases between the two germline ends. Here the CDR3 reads CASSAVRGQPQHF. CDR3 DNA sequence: TGTGCCAGCAGTGCCGTTCGGGGTCAGCCCCAGCATTTT.

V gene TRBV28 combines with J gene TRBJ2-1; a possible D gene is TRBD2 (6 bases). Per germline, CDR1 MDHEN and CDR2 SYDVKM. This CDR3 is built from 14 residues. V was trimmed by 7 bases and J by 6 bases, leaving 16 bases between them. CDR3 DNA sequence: TGTGCCAGCACCCTCGGGGCGGGGCGCAATGAGCAGTTCTTC. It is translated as CASTLGAGRNEQFF.

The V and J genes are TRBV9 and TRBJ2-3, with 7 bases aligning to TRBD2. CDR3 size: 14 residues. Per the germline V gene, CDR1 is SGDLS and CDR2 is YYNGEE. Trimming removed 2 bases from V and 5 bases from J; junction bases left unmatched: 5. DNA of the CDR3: TGTGCCAGCAGCGTTGCTAGCGGAGGAGATACGCAGTATTTT. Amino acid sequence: CASSVASGGDTQYF.